This T cell receptor (beta chain) comes out of a study of shared clonotypes between healthy human individuals. Study-wide background: Aged between 18 and 49, the donors were a couple of women and a few men.

The assay was immunoSEQ multiplex PCR, and TCRdb's table has in-frame clones only and misses some. The repertoire holds approximately 1,000,000 clones, 70% to 85% seen once, with over 0.8% in the top ten. This CDR3 has 14 residues. Germline V gene data show CDR1 as KGHSH and CDR2 as LQKENI. The V gene end was trimmed by 3 bases and the J gene end by 7 bases; junction bases not matched to a gene: 8. The study, taken as a whole, reports: Only blood was sampled; tissue repertoires likely differ.

Recent vaccinations or acute infections were absent in the healthy HIV-negative adult donors. To note about this clone: Its antigen remains unknown.

Sequencing input: memory CD4+ T cells from PBMCs. Subset defined: CD45RA-negative fraction. V gene TRBV18 combines with J gene TRBJ2-7; 8 bases match TRBD1. The clonotype comes from a man aged 18 to 29 in good health. Some clones in this sample may be carry-over from other donors' samples. This CDR3 is CASSPGQGFDEQYF. The CDR3, as DNA: TGTGCCAGCTCACCTGGACAGGGTTTCGATGAGCAGTACTTC.